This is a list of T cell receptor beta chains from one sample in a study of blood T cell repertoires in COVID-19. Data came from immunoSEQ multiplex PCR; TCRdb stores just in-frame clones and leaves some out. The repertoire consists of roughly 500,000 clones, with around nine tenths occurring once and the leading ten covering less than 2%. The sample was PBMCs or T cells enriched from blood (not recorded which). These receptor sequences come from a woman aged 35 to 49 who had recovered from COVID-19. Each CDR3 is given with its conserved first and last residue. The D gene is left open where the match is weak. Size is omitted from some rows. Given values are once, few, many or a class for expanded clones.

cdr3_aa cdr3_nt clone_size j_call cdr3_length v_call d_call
CASSPIISGNYEQYF TGTGCCAGCAGCCCAATAATTAGCGGGAACTACGAGCAGTACTTC . TRBJ2-7 15 TRBV7-2 TRBD2
CASSSMSAGRANEQFF TGTGCCAGCAGTTCCATGTCCGCCGGGAGGGCCAATGAGCAGTTCTTC . TRBJ2-1 16 TRBV2 TRBD2
CASSLAGLAGVRDQYF TGTGCCAGCAGCTTAGCAGGTCTAGCGGGAGTCCGGGACCAGTACTTC . TRBJ2-5 16 TRBV7-8 TRBD2
CASSFRASEQGTEAFF TGCGCCAGCAGCTTCCGGGCCTCCGAACAGGGTACTGAAGCTTTCTTT . TRBJ1-1 16 TRBV5-1 .
CASSARAGGASPLHF TGTGCCAGCTCAGCCCGGGCGGGGGGCGCCTCACCCCTCCACTTT . TRBJ1-6 15 TRBV18 .
CATSVEGGDEQYF TGTGCCACCAGTGTTGAAGGGGGCGACGAGCAGTACTTC . TRBJ2-7 13 TRBV24-1 TRBD1
CASRDTENTEAFF TGTGCCAGCAGGGATACAGAGAACACTGAAGCTTTCTTT . TRBJ1-1 13 TRBV12-3/TRBV12-4 .
CASSSGTANEKLFF TGTGCCAGCTCATCCGGGACAGCTAATGAAAAACTGTTTTTT . TRBJ1-4 14 TRBV18 TRBD1
CSVLGGSHTGELFF TGCAGCGTTTTAGGCGGGAGTCACACCGGGGAGCTGTTTTTT . TRBJ2-2 14 TRBV29-1 TRBD2
CASSASGVSPLHF TGTGCCAGCAGTGCTTCAGGGGTTTCACCCCTCCACTTT . TRBJ1-6 13 TRBV2 .
CASQQPGQGAGGYTF TGTGCCAGCCAACAGCCGGGACAGGGGGCAGGAGGCTACACCTTC . TRBJ1-2 15 TRBV9 TRBD1
CASSRSQGSSYNSPLHF TGTGCCAGCTCACGATCTCAGGGGAGCTCCTATAATTCACCCCTCCACTTT few TRBJ1-6 17 TRBV18 .
CASSVDSQPQHF TGTGCCAGCAGTGTTGACAGCCAGCCCCAGCATTTT . TRBJ1-5 12 TRBV2 .
CASSQVWDRAETQYF TGCGCCAGCAGCCAAGTTTGGGACAGAGCAGAGACCCAGTACTTC . TRBJ2-5 15 TRBV4-3 TRBD1
CASSLGGPRLEQYF TGTGCCAGCAGCTTAGGGGGCCCGAGGCTCGAGCAGTACTTC . TRBJ2-7 14 TRBV7-2 .
CASSGQVGETQYF TGTGCCAGCAGTGGACAGGTCGGGGAGACCCAGTACTTC . TRBJ2-5 13 TRBV5-6 TRBD1
CASGRGASNQPQHF TGTGCCAGTGGACGGGGGGCTAGCAATCAGCCCCAGCATTTT many TRBJ1-5 14 TRBV2 .
CSASKEGGTDTQYF TGCAGTGCTAGTAAGGAAGGGGGCACAGATACGCAGTATTTT . TRBJ2-3 14 TRBV20-1 .
CASSQPAGGSGNTIYF TGCGCCAGCAGCCAGCCCGCAGGGGGGTCTGGAAACACCATATATTTT . TRBJ1-3 16 TRBV4-1 TRBD1
CASSEGIQETQYF TGTGCCAGCTCCGAGGGAATCCAAGAGACCCAGTACTTC . TRBJ2-5 13 TRBV18 .
CASSRVGAYEQYF TGTGCCAGCAGTCGAGTAGGGGCCTACGAGCAGTACTTC once TRBJ2-7 13 TRBV6-5 .
CASSLAGVVGEQFF TGCGCCAGCAGCTTGGCGGGAGTGGTGGGTGAGCAGTTCTTC once TRBJ2-1 14 TRBV5-1 .
CASSPTFQDTEAFF TGTGCCAGCTCACCTACTTTCCAGGACACTGAAGCTTTCTTT . TRBJ1-1 14 TRBV18 .
CASSLGSGIGEQFF TGTGCCAGCAGCTTGGGAAGCGGGATTGGTGAGCAGTTCTTC . TRBJ2-1 14 TRBV5-6 TRBD2
CASSPPTGRRDEQFF TGTGCCAGCTCACCACCAACCGGTCGGAGGGATGAGCAGTTCTTC . TRBJ2-1 15 TRBV18 .